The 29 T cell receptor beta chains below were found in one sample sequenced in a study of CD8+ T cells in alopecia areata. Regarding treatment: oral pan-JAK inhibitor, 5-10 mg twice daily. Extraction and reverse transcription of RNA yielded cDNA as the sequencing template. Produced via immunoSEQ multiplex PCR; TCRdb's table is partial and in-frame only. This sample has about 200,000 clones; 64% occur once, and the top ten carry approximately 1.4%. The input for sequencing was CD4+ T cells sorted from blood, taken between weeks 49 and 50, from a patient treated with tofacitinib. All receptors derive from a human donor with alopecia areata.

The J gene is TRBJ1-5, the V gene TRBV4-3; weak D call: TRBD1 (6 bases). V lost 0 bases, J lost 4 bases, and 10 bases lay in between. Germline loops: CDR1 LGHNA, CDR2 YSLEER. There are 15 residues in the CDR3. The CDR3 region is CASSQDLGANQPQHF. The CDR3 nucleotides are TGCGCCAGCAGCCAAGACCTGGGGGCTAATCAGCCCCAGCATTTT.

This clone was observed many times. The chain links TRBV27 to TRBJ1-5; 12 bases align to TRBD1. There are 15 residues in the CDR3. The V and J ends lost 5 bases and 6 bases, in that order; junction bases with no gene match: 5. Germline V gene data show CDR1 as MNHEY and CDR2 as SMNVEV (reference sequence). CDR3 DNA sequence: TGTGCCAGCAGTGCGGGACAGGGGGCGCGTCAGCCCCAGCATTTT. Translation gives CASSAGQGARQPQHF.

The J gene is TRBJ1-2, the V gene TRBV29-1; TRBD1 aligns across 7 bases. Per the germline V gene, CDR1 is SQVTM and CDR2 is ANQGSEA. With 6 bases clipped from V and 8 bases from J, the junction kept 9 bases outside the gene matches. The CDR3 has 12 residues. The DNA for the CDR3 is TGCAGCGTAGACAGGACAGGTTTGGGCTACACCTTC. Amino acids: CSVDRTGLGYTF.

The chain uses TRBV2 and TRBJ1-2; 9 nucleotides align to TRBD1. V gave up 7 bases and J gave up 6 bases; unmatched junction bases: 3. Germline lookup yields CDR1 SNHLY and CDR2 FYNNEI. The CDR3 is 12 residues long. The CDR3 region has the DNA TGTGCCAGCACGGACAGGGGAGATGGCTACACCTTC. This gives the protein CASTDRGDGYTF. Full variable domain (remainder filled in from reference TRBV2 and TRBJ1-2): EPEVTQTPSHQVTQMGQEVILRCVPISNHLYFYWYRQILGQKVEFLVSFYNNEISEKSEIFDDQFSVERPDGSNFTLKIRSTKLEDSAMYFCASTDRGDGYTFGSGTRLTVV.

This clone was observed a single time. CDR3 in DNA: TGCGCCAGCATAGCGGACATAACAAAGGCCGGGGAGCTGTTTTTT. It translates to CASIADITKAGELFF. This sequence joins TRBV4-3 and TRBJ2-2; D is perhaps TRBD2 (6 bases). Germline values: CDR1 LGHNA, CDR2 YSLEER. This CDR3 region has 15 residues. V lost 7 bases to trimming and J lost 6 bases, with 18 bases between them.

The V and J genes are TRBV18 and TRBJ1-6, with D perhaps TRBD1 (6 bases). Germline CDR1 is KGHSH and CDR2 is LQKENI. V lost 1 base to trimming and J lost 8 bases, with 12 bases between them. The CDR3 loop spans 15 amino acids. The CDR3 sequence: CASSPRQGKDSPLHF. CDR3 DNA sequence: TGTGCCAGCTCACCACGGCAGGGGAAGGATTCACCCCTCCACTTT.

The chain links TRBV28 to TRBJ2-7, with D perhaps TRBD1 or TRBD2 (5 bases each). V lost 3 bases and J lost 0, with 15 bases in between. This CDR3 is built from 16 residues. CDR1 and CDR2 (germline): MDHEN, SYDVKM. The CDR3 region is CASSFTPGRTSYEQYF. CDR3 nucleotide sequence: TGTGCCAGCAGTTTCACTCCGGGACGGACCTCCTACGAGCAGTACTTC.

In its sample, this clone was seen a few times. CDR3 region: CASSIGRTAGYTF. The CDR3 DNA follows: TGTGCCAGTAGTATAGGTCGGACTGCAGGCTACACCTTC. The chain recombines TRBV19 with TRBJ1-2; D gene ambiguous. Trimming cost V 1 base and J 8 bases, with 11 bases left between them. CDR3 length equals 13 residues. Germline loops: CDR1 LNHDA, CDR2 SQIVND (reference sequence).

Here the CDR3 reads CASSQRTISETQYF. CDR3 DNA: TGTGCCAGCTCACAGAGGACAATCTCAGAGACCCAGTACTTC. The chain links TRBV18 to TRBJ2-5, with D possibly TRBD1 on 5 matching bases. This CDR3 has 14 residues. With 4 bases removed from V and 4 bases from J, the gap between germline ends came to 13 bases. CDR1 is KGHSH, CDR2 LQKENI, per germline.

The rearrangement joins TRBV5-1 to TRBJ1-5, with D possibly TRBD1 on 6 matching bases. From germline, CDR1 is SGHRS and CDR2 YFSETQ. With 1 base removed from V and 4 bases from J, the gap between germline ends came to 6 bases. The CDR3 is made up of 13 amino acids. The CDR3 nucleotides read TGCGCCAGCAGCTTGACAGGGAATCAGCCCCAGCATTTT. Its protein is CASSLTGNQPQHF. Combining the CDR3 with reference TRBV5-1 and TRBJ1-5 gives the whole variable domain KAGVTQTPRYLIKTRGQQVTLSCSPISGHRSVSWYQQTPGQGLQFLFEYFSETQRNKGNFPGRFSGRQFSNSRSEMNVSTLELGDSALYLCASSLTGNQPQHFGDGTRLSIL.

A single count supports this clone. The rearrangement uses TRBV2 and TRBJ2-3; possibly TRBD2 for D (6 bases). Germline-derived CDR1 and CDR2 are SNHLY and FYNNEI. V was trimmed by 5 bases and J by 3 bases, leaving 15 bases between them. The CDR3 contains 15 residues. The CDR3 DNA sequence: TGTGCCAGCAGTCCTTCAGGCGGGGCGACAGATACGCAGTATTTT. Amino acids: CASSPSGGATDTQYF. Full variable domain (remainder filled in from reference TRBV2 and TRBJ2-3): EPEVTQTPSHQVTQMGQEVILRCVPISNHLYFYWYRQILGQKVEFLVSFYNNEISEKSEIFDDQFSVERPDGSNFTLKIRSTKLEDSAMYFCASSPSGGATDTQYFGPGTRLTVL.

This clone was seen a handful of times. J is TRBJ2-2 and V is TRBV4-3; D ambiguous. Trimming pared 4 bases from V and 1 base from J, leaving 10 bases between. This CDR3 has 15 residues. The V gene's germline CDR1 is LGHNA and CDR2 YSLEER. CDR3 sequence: CASSLGQLNTGELFF. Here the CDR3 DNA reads TGCGCCAGCAGCCTCGGGCAGCTGAACACCGGGGAGCTGTTTTTT.

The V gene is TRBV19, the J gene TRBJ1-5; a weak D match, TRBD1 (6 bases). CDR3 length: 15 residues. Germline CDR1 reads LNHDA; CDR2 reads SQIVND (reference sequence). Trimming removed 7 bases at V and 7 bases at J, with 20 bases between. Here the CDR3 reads CASTLGGAGRQPQHF. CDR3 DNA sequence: TGTGCCAGTACCCTCGGGGGGGCAGGGCGACAGCCCCAGCATTTT.

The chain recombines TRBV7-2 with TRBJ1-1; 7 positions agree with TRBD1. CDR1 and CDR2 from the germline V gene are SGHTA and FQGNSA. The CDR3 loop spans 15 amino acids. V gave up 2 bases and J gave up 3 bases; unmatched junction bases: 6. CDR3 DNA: TGTGCCAGCAGCTTAAGCGGGACAGCCCACACTGAAGCTTTCTTT. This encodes CASSLSGTAHTEAFF.

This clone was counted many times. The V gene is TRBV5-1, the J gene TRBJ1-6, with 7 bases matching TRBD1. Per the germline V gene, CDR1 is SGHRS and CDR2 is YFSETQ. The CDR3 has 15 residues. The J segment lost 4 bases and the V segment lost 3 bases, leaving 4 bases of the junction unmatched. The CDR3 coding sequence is TGCGCCAGCAGCTCCCAGGGACAGTATAATTCACCCCTCCACTTT. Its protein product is CASSSQGQYNSPLHF.

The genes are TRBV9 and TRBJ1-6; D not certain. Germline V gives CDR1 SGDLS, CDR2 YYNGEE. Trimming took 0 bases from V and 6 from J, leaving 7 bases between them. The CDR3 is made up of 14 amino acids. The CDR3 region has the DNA TGTGCCAGCAGCGTAGGTTTACCTAATTCACCCCTCCACTTT. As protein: CASSVGLPNSPLHF.

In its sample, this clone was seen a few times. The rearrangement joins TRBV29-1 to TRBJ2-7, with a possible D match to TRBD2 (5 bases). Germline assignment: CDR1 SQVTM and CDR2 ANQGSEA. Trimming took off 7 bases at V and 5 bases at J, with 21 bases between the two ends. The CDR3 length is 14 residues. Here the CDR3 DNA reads TGCAGCGCTCGGGCCCTGTTGGACTCGGACGAGCAGTACTTC. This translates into CSARALLDSDEQYF.

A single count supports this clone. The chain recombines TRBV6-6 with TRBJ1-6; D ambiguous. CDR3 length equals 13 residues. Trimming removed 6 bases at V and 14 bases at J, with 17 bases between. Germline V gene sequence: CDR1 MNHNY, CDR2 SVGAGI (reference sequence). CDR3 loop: CASSQNTLFTLHF. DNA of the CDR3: TGTGCCAGCAGCCAAAACACTCTATTCACCCTCCACTTT.

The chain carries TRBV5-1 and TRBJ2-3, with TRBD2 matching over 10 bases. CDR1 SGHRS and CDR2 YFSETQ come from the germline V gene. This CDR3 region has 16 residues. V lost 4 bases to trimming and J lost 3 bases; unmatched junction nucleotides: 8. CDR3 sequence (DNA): TGCGCCAGCAGCCCGGGACTAGCGAAAGGTACAGATACGCAGTATTTT. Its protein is CASSPGLAKGTDTQYF.

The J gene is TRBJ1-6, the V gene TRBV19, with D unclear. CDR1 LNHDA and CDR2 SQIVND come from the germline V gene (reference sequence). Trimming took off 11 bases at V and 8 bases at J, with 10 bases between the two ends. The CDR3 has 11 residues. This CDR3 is CALGPHSPLHF. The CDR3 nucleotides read TGTGCCCTCGGACCGCATTCACCCCTCCACTTT.

This CDR3 is CASSADRGDYGYTF. The DNA of the CDR3 is TGCGCCAGCAGCGCGGACAGGGGAGACTATGGCTACACCTTC. This sequence joins TRBV5-1 and TRBJ1-2, with 9 bases that match TRBD1. CDR3 size: 14 residues. V shed 4 bases, J shed 3 bases, and the junction held 4 bases outside the gene matches. CDR1 and CDR2 from the germline V gene are SGHRS and YFSETQ.

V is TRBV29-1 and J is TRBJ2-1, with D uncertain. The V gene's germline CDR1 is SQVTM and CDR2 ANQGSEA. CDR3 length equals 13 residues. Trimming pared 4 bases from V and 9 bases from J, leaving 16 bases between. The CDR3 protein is CSVARPLSGEQFF. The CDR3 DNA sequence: TGCAGCGTTGCACGACCGCTTTCTGGTGAGCAGTTCTTC.

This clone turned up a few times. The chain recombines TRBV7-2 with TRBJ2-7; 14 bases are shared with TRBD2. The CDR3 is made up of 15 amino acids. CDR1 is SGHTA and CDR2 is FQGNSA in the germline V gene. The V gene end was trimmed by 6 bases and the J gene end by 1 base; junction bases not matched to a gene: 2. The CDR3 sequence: CASSRTSGGSYEQYF. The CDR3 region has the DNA TGTGCCAGCAGTCGGACTAGCGGGGGGTCCTACGAGCAGTACTTC.

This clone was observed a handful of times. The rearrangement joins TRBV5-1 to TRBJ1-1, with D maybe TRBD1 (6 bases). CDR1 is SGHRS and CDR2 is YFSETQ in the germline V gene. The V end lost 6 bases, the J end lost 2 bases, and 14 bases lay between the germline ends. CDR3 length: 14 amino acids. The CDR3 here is CASNSGGANTEAFF. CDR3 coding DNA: TGCGCCAGCAATTCTGGGGGGGCAAACACTGAAGCTTTCTTT. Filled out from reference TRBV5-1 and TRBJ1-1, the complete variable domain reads KAGVTQTPRYLIKTRGQQVTLSCSPISGHRSVSWYQQTPGQGLQFLFEYFSETQRNKGNFPGRFSGRQFSNSRSEMNVSTLELGDSALYLCASNSGGANTEAFFGQGTRLTVV.

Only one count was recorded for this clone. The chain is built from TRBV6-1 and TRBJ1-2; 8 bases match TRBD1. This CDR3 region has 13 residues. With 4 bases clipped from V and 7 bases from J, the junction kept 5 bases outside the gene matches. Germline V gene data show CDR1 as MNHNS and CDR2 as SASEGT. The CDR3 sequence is CASSGQGKVGYTF. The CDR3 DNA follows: TGTGCCAGCAGTGGACAGGGGAAGGTTGGCTACACCTTC.

For the CDR3, the DNA is TGTCTAACTGGACAGACGAACACTGAAGCTTTCTTT. Translating gives CLTGQTNTEAFF. The chain combines TRBV30 with TRBJ1-1; TRBD1 might be the D (6 bases). The CDR3 has 12 residues. Per the germline V gene, CDR1 is GTSNPN and CDR2 is SVGIG (reference sequence). Variable domain in full (rest from reference TRBV30 and TRBJ1-1): SQTIHQWPATLVQPVGSPLSLECTVEGTSNPNLYWYRQAAGRGLQLLFYSVGIGQISSEVPQNLSASRPQDRQFILSSKKLLLSDSGFYLCLTGQTNTEAFFGQGTRLTVV.

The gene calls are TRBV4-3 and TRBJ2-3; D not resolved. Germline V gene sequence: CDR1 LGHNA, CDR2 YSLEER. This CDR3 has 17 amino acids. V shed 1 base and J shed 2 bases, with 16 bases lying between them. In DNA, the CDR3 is TGCGCCAGCAGCCAAGGGGAAACATACGTTTCCACAGATACGCAGTATTTT. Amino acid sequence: CASSQGETYVSTDTQYF.

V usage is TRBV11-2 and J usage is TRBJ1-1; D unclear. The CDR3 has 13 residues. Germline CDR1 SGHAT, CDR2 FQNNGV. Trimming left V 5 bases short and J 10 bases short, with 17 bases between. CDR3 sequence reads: CASSPAGRPAAFF. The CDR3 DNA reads TGTGCCAGCAGCCCTGCCGGGAGGCCAGCAGCTTTCTTT.

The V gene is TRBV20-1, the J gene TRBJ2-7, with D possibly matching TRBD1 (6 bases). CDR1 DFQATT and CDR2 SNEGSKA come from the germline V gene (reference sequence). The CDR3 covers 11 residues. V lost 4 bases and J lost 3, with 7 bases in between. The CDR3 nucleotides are TGCAGTGCTAACAGGGACTACGAGCAGTACTTC. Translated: CSANRDYEQYF.